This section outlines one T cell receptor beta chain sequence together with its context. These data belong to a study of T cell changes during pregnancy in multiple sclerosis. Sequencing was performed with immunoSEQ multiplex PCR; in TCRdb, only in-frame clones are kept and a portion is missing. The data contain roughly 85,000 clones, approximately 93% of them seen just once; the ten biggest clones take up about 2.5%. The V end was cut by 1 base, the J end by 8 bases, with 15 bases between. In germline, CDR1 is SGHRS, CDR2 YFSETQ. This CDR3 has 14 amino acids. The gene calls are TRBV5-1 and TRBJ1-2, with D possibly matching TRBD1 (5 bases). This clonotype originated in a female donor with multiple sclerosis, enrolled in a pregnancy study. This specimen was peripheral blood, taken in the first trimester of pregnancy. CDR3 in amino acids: CASSLSRTRRGYTF. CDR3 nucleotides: TGCGCCAGCAGCTTGAGCAGGACAAGAAGGGGCTACACCTTC.